The clone carrying this TCR beta chain appeared a few times. This specimen belongs to a study of blood T cells in healthy people across ages. It was roughly 10 milliliters of peripheral blood that were drawn from each donor. A second PCR, run for roughly 7 to 11 cycles, used a sample-barcoded 5' primer plus a J-beta primer mix. Via MiXCR, TCRdb re-called the 5' RACE reads, giving one row per CDR3 protein. The data show about 1.6 million distinct CDR3 sequences, with around 35% seen just once and around 11% held by the top ten. The V gene end was trimmed by 7 bases and the J gene end by 0 bases; junction bases not matched to a gene: 0. Germline CDR1 LNHDA, CDR2 SQIVND (reference sequence). The CDR3 is made up of 14 amino acids.

V and J are TRBV19 and TRBJ2-6; TRBD2 aligns across 7 bases. The clonotype was recovered from a woman in her twenties or thirties in good health. Sample: blood. The CDR3 loop reads CASTSGSGANVLTF. CDR3 coding DNA: TGTGCCAGTACTAGCGGCTCTGGGGCCAACGTCCTGACTTTC.